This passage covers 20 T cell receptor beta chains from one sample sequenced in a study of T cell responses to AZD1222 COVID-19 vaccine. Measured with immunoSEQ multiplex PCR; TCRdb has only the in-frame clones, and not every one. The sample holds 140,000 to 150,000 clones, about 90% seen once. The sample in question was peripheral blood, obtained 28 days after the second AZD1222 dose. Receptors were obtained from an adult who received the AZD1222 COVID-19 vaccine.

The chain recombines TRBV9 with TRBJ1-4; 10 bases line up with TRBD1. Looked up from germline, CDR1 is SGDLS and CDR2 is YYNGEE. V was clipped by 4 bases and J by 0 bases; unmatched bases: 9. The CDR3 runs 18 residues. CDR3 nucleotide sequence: TGTGCCAGCAGCCCCTGGGGACAGGGGAGTGCAACTAATGAAAAACTGTTTTTT. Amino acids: CASSPWGQGSATNEKLFF.

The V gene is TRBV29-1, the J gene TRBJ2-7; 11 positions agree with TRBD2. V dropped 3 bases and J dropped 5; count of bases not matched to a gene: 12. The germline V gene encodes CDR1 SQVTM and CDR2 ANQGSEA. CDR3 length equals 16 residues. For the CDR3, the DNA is TGCAGCGTTGAGAGTAGGAGTCTAGCGGGAGGACACGAGCAGTACTTC. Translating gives CSVESRSLAGGHEQYF.

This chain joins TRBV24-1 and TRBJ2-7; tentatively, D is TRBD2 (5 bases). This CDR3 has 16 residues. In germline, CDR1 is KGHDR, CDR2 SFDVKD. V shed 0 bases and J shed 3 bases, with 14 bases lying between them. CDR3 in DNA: TGTGCCACCAGTGATTTGCGAAAGGGAAGCGGCTACGAGCAGTACTTC. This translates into CATSDLRKGSGYEQYF.

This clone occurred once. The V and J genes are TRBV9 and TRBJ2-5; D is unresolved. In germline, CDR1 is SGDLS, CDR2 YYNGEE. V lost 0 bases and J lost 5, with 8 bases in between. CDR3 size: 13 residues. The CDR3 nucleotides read TGTGCCAGCAGCGTAGAAAGCTTGGAGACCCAGTACTTC. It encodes CASSVESLETQYF.

CDR3 DNA: TGTGCCATCAGTGCCCTTGGGGGACCCCGCCTTGTCTATTTGTACAATGAGCAGTTCTTC. Translating gives CAISALGGPRLVYLYNEQFF. This sequence joins TRBV10-3 and TRBJ2-1; D is possibly TRBD1 or TRBD2 (5 bases each). Germline V gene data show CDR1 as ENHRY and CDR2 as SYGVKD. V was cut by 4 bases and J by 4 bases, with 29 bases left in between. The CDR3 runs 20 residues.

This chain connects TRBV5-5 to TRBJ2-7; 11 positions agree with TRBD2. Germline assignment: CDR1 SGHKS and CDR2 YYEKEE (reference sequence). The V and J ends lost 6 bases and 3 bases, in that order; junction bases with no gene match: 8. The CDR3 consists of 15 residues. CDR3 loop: CASTHTSGSNYEQYF. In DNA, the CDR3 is TGTGCCAGCACCCATACTAGCGGGAGTAACTACGAGCAGTACTTC.

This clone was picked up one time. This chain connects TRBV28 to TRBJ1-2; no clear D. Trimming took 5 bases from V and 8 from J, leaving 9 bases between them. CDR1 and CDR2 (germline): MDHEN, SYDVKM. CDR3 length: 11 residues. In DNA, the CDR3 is TGTGCCAGCAGTGCCTATGGGGGCTACACCTTC. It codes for CASSAYGGYTF.

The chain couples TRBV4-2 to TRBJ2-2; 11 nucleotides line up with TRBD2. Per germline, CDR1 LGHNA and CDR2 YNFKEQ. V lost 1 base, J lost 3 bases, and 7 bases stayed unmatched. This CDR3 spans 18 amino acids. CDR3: CASSQGTSGRFDTGELFF. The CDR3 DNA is TGTGCCAGCAGCCAAGGAACTAGCGGGAGATTCGACACCGGGGAGCTGTTTTTT.

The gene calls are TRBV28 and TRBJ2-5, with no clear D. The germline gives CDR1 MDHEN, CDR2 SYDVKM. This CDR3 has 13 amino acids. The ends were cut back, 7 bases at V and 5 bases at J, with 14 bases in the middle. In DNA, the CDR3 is TGTGCCAGCACCATGGCCTCGGGTGAGACCCAGTACTTC. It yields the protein CASTMASGETQYF.

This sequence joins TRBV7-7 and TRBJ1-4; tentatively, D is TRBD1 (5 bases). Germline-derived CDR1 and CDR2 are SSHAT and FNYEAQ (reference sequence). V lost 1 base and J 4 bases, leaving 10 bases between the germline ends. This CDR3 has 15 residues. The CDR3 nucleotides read TGTGCCAGCAGCTTAGGAGGGGCCCATAATGAAAAACTGTTTTTT. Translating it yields CASSLGGAHNEKLFF.

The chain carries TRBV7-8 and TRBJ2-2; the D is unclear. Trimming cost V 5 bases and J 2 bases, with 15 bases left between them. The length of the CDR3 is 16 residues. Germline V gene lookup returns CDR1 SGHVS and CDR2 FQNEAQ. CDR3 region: CASSLGSPVNTGELFF. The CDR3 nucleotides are TGTGCCAGCAGCCTGGGGTCACCGGTTAACACCGGGGAGCTGTTTTTT.

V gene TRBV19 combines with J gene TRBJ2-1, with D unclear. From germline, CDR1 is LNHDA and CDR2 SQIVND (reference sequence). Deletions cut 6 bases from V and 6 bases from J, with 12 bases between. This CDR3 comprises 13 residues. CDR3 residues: CASRGPIGNEQFF. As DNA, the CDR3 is TGTGCCAGTAGGGGTCCTATCGGCAATGAGCAGTTCTTC.

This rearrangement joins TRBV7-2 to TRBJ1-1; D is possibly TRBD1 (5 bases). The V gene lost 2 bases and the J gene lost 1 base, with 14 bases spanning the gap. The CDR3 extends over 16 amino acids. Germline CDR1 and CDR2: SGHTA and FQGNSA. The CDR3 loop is CASSLWGLPGNTEAFF. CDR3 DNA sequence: TGTGCCAGCAGCTTATGGGGACTGCCTGGGAACACTGAAGCTTTCTTT.

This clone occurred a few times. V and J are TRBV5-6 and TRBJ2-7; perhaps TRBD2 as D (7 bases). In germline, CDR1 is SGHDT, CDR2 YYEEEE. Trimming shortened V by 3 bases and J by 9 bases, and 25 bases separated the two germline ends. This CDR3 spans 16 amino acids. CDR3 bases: TGTGCCAGCAGCTCCACACAGGGCGGGGGAGTTAAGATGCAGTACTTC. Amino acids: CASSSTQGGGVKMQYF.

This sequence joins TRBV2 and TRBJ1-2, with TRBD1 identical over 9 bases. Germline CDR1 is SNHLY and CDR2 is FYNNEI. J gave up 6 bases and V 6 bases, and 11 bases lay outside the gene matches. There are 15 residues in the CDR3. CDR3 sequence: CASSATGGGSNGYTF. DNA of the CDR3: TGTGCCAGCAGCGCCACAGGGGGCGGGAGTAATGGCTACACCTTC. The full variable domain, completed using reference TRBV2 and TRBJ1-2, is EPEVTQTPSHQVTQMGQEVILRCVPISNHLYFYWYRQILGQKVEFLVSFYNNEISEKSEIFDDQFSVERPDGSNFTLKIRSTKLEDSAMYFCASSATGGGSNGYTFGSGTRLTVV.

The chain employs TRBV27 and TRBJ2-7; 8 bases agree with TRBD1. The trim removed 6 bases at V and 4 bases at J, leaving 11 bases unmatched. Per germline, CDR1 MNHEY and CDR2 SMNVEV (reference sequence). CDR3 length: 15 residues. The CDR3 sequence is CASRNTGGVPYEQYF. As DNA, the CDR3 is TGTGCCAGCAGAAACACAGGGGGTGTACCTTACGAGCAGTACTTC.

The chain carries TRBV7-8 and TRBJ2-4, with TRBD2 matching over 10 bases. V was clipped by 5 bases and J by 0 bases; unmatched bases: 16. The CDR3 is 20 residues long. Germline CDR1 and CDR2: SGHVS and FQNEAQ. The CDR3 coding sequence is TGTGCCAGCAGCCCGTACGCTAGCGGGAGAGAACCTATAGCCAAAAACATTCAGTACTTC. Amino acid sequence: CASSPYASGREPIAKNIQYF.

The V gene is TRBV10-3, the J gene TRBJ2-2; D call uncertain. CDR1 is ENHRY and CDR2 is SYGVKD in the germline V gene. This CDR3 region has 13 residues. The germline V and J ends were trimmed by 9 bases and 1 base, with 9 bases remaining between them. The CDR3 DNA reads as TGTGCCATAGTCAACTTGAACACCGGGGAGCTGTTTTTT. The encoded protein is CAIVNLNTGELFF.

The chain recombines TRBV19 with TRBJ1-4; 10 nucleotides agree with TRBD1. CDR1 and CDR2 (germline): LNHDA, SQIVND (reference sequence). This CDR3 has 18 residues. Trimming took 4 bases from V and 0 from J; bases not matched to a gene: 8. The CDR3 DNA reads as TGTGCCAGTAGTACCAAAGACAGGGGGCCTGCAACTAATGAAAAACTGTTTTTT. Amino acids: CASSTKDRGPATNEKLFF.

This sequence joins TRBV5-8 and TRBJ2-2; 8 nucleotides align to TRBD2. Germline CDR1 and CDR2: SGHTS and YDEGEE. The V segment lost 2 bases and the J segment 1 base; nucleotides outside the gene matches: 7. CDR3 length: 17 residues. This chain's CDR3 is CASSFYSGDENTGELFF. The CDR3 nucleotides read TGTGCCAGCAGCTTCTATAGCGGGGACGAGAACACCGGGGAGCTGTTTTTT.